A selection of T cell receptor beta chains follows, all from one sample in a study of Graves' ophthalmopathy and Graves' hyperthyroidism. Using its own MiXCR run on the multiplex PCR reads, TCRdb lists one record per CDR3 protein. The sample records about 340,000 distinct CDR3 sequences, under 20% being singletons. The sequencing sample was made of peripheral blood. The source is an adult man with Graves' ophthalmopathy. Each CDR3 is given with its conserved first and last residue. Each record gives: D gene, J gene, clone size, V gene, CDR3 protein, CDR3 DNA. D genes are given only for firm matches. The size entry is marked missing in some rows and otherwise reads once, few, many or a size class.

d_call: TRBD1
j_call: TRBJ1-1
clone_size: once
v_call: TRBV27
cdr3_aa: CASSFRPGGFTEAFF
cdr3_nt: TGTGCCAGCAGTTTCCGTCCAGGGGGCTTCACTGAAGCTTTCTTT

d_call: NA
j_call: TRBJ1-6
clone_size: NA
v_call: TRBV9
cdr3_aa: CASSVQPTGRNYNSPLHF
cdr3_nt: TGTGCCAGCAGCGTACAACCCACGGGACGCAACTATAATTCACCCCTCCACTTT

d_call: NA
j_call: TRBJ2-2
clone_size: many
v_call: TRBV24-1
cdr3_aa: CATKGQNTGELFF
cdr3_nt: TGTGCCACCAAGGGACAGAACACCGGGGAGCTGTTTTTT

d_call: NA
j_call: TRBJ1-1
clone_size: many
v_call: TRBV11-1
cdr3_aa: CASSLGPAGPEAFF
cdr3_nt: TGTGCCAGCAGCCTAGGACCCGCGGGGCCTGAAGCTTTCTTT

d_call: TRBD1
j_call: TRBJ2-7
clone_size: many
v_call: TRBV7-6
cdr3_aa: CASSLRTGSGEQYF
cdr3_nt: TGTGCCAGCAGCTTAAGGACAGGGAGTGGCGAGCAGTACTTC

d_call: NA
j_call: TRBJ2-5
clone_size: NA
v_call: TRBV6-2/TRBV6-3
cdr3_aa: CASKRKETQYF
cdr3_nt: TGTGCCAGCAAGAGGAAGGAGACCCAGTACTTC

d_call: TRBD1
j_call: TRBJ1-6
clone_size: many
v_call: TRBV27
cdr3_aa: CASSPGQGRGSPLHF
cdr3_nt: TGTGCCAGCAGTCCCGGACAGGGGAGGGGGTCACCCCTCCACTTT

d_call: TRBD1
j_call: TRBJ1-5
clone_size: NA
v_call: TRBV12-3/TRBV12-4
cdr3_aa: CASSPGQGFSQPQHF
cdr3_nt: TGTGCCAGCAGTCCGGGACAGGGCTTCAGTCAGCCCCAGCATTTT

d_call: NA
j_call: TRBJ1-6
clone_size: many
v_call: TRBV20-1
cdr3_aa: CSARDPLHF
cdr3_nt: TGCAGTGCTAGAGATCCCCTCCACTTT

d_call: NA
j_call: TRBJ1-1
clone_size: many
v_call: TRBV6-1
cdr3_aa: CASRVYSTWGTEAFF
cdr3_nt: TGTGCCAGCAGGGTTTATTCGACCTGGGGCACTGAAGCTTTCTTT

d_call: NA
j_call: TRBJ1-6
clone_size: many
v_call: TRBV9
cdr3_aa: CASSVVGTPYNSPLHF
cdr3_nt: TGTGCCAGCAGCGTAGTCGGGACCCCCTATAATTCACCCCTCCACTTT